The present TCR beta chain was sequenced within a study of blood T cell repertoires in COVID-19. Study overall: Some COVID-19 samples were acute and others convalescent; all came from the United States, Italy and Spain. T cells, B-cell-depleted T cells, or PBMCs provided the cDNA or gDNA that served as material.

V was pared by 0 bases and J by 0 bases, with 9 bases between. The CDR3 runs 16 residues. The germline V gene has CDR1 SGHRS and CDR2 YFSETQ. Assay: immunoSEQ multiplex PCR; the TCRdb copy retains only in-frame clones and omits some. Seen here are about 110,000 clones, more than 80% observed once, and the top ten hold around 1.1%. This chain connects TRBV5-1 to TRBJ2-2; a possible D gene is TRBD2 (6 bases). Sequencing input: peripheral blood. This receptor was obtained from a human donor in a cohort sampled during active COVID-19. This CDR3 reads CASSLVGGANTGELFF. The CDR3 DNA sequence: TGCGCCAGCAGCTTGGTTGGCGGGGCGAACACCGGGGAGCTGTTTTTT.